Sequencing of this T cell receptor (beta chain) was carried out in a study of technical replicates of blood from a handful of donors. The CDR3 totals 15 residues. Looked up from germline, CDR1 is SEHNR and CDR2 is FQNEAQ (reference sequence). The V gene lost 8 bases and the J gene lost 4 bases, with 20 bases spanning the gap. Profiling relied on immunoSEQ multiplex PCR, and the TCRdb table lists in-frame clones only, not all of them. The sample records 60,000 to 70,000 clones, 95% to 98% being singletons. The TCR comes from a human donor in good health. Sequenced input: T cells isolated from PBMCs. This chain links TRBV7-9 with TRBJ1-2, with D tentatively TRBD1 (5 bases). For the CDR3, the DNA is TGTGCCAGCGGCCAACAGGTCTCCCCTCTCTATGGCTACACCTTC. This gives the protein CASGQQVSPLYGYTF.